The entry below describes one T cell receptor beta chain. Its antigen is currently unknown. This sample is drawn from a study of OX40 agonist ivuxolimab in advanced cancers. Study summary: The mean age was approximately 56 years, ranging from about 23 to 79, with over 70% of participants male. Of the patients, three showed partial responses, one with hepatocellular carcinoma and two with cutaneous melanoma.

Trimming removed 8 bases from V and 0 bases from J; junction bases left unmatched: 14. Germline V gene lookup returns CDR1 ENHRY and CDR2 SYGVKD. This CDR3 region has 18 residues. Whole-study findings and limits: At doses 0.1 to 3.0 mg/kg, CD4+ and CD8+ clones expanded. Expanded clones were, on average, more numerous in CD8+ T cells than in CD4+.

This table comes from immunoSEQ multiplex PCR, and its TCRdb copy is limited to in-frame clones, with some not included. The table includes some 64,000 clones, 91% detected once. The receptor was derived from an adult with an advanced solid tumor such as melanoma, head and neck, liver or kidney cancer. Sequenced material: CD4+ or CD8+ T cells sorted from blood, taken in a trial of the OX40 agonist ivuxolimab. The chain combines TRBV10-3 with TRBJ2-2; 8 nucleotides align to TRBD2. Written as DNA, the CDR3 is TGTGCCATCCCCTTAGGGGGTAGCGGGATCGCGAACACCGGGGAGCTGTTTTTT. Its protein is CAIPLGGSGIANTGELFF.